Listed below are T cell receptor beta chains from one sample, sequenced in a study of shared clonotypes between healthy human individuals. Sequenced by immunoSEQ multiplex PCR; TCRdb stores in-frame clones only, minus some. The sample lists 1.5 million to 2.5 million clones, approximately 94% occurring once. The sample consisted of naive CD8+ T cells sorted from blood. The source of these receptors is a man aged 18 to 35 in good health. CDR3s include the opening cysteine and the closing phenylalanine or tryptophan. Fields, in order: clone size, J gene, V gene, CDR3 length, D gene, CDR3 protein, CDR3 DNA. A D gene is named only where the DNA matches it firmly. Part of the rows lack a size; the others show once, few, many or a class for expanded clones.

abundance: -; j_gene: TRBJ1-4; v_gene: TRBV7-8; len: 17; d_gene: TRBD1; CDR3aa: CASSILPGQGSDEKLFF; CDR3nt: TGTGCCAGCAGCATATTACCGGGACAGGGATCCGATGAAAAACTGTTTTTT
abundance: -; j_gene: TRBJ2-1; v_gene: TRBV12-5; len: 15; d_gene: -; CDR3aa: CASGYGQGSIDEQFF; CDR3nt: TGTGCTAGTGGTTACGGGCAGGGAAGTATAGATGAGCAGTTCTTC
abundance: once; j_gene: TRBJ2-1; v_gene: TRBV7-9; len: 12; d_gene: TRBD1; CDR3aa: CASSQQGYEQFF; CDR3nt: TGTGCCAGCAGTCAACAGGGGTATGAGCAGTTCTTC
abundance: -; j_gene: TRBJ2-7; v_gene: TRBV4-1; len: 15; d_gene: TRBD1; CDR3aa: CASSQTGTGGYEQYF; CDR3nt: TGCGCCAGCAGCCAAACCGGGACAGGGGGATACGAGCAGTACTTC
abundance: -; j_gene: TRBJ2-2; v_gene: TRBV4-1; len: 17; d_gene: -; CDR3aa: CASSHFSGAGIGGELFF; CDR3nt: TGCGCCAGCAGCCATTTTTCGGGGGCTGGTATTGGCGGGGAGCTGTTTTTT
abundance: -; j_gene: TRBJ2-5; v_gene: TRBV5-1; len: 13; d_gene: -; CDR3aa: CASRSLGEETQYF; CDR3nt: TGCGCCAGCCGGAGTCTCGGGGAAGAGACCCAGTACTTC
abundance: few; j_gene: TRBJ2-4; v_gene: TRBV6-1; len: 15; d_gene: -; CDR3aa: CASSDWALAKNIQYF; CDR3nt: TGTGCCAGCAGTGACTGGGCCTTAGCCAAAAACATTCAGTACTTC
abundance: -; j_gene: TRBJ2-2; v_gene: TRBV4-2; len: 15; d_gene: -; CDR3aa: CASSRFSTNTGELFF; CDR3nt: TGTGCCAGCAGCCGATTTTCGACCAACACCGGGGAGCTGTTTTTT
abundance: once; j_gene: TRBJ2-7; v_gene: TRBV4-2; len: 15; d_gene: TRBD1; CDR3aa: CASSQVSGTVYEQYF; CDR3nt: TGTGCCAGCAGCCAAGTATCCGGGACAGTCTACGAGCAGTACTTC
abundance: -; j_gene: TRBJ2-7; v_gene: TRBV29-1; len: 13; d_gene: -; CDR3aa: CSVGGQSHYEQYF; CDR3nt: TGCAGCGTGGGCGGACAGAGTCACTACGAGCAGTACTTC
abundance: -; j_gene: TRBJ2-7; v_gene: TRBV29-1; len: 15; d_gene: -; CDR3aa: CSVEGIGLYAYEQYF; CDR3nt: TGCAGCGTTGAAGGAATAGGGTTATACGCCTACGAGCAGTACTTC